One sample yielded the 13 T cell receptor beta chains listed below, sequenced in a study of T cells in Graves' hyperthyroidism and ophthalmopathy (dated by TCRdb to the late 2010s). Library creation used multiplex PCR. Instrument used: Illumina HiSeq 2000. TCR beta CDR3 regions were amplified from RNA transcripts. The TCR CDR3 was subjected to a first round of RT-PCR using the HTBI primer set and the Qiagen OneStep RT-PCR kit. The raw public data were reprocessed by TCRdb itself: fastp quality trimming at Q25, MiXCR clonotype calling, in-frame beta chains only. Entries that share a CDR3 protein sequence are merged under the most common genes and DNA. The sample data list hundreds of thousands of distinct CDR3 sequences, and approximately 14% of these were observed just once. The ten biggest clones cover 3.5% to 4.5% of the sample. Specimen: blood. The receptors come from a woman between 40 and 50 years old with Graves' ophthalmopathy.

V and J are TRBV7-2 and TRBJ1-2, with D hard to call. This CDR3 spans 14 amino acids. Trimming left V 1 base short and J 4 bases short, with 10 bases between. Germline V CDR1 and CDR2: SGHTA, FQGNSA. The CDR3 DNA reads as TGTGCCAGCAGCTTAGGTGTACAGATCTATGGCTACACCTTC. Its translation: CASSLGVQIYGYTF.

The V call is TRBV5-6, the J call TRBJ2-7; D might be TRBD1 or TRBD2, each matching 5 bases. This CDR3 has 20 amino acids. Germline V gives CDR1 SGHDT, CDR2 YYEEEE. The V and J ends lost 2 bases and 2 bases respectively, with 29 bases between them. Here the CDR3 reads CASSFLLRGVKGTDPYEQYF. CDR3 coding DNA: TGTGCCAGCAGCTTTCTTCTGCGCGGCGTCAAAGGGACGGATCCCTACGAGCAGTACTTC.

This clonotype was found a few times. Just one base apart from a much larger clone, this may be a read error. Because the CDR3 is missing its conserved closing phenylalanine or tryptophan, this is likely a read error. The chain is built from TRBV20-1 and TRBJ1-1; D may be TRBD1 (5 bases). Germline CDR1 is DFQATT and CDR2 is SNEGSKA (reference sequence). The V end lost 4 bases, the J end lost 5 bases, and 8 bases lay between the germline ends. The CDR3 is 11 residues long. Here the CDR3 reads CSAKAGTEAFS. CDR3 DNA sequence: TGCAGTGCTAAAGCAGGGACTGAAGCTTTCTCT.

This clonotype was detected many times. The chain carries TRBV15 and TRBJ2-7, with TRBD1 matching over 9 bases. CDR3 length equals 15 residues. Germline CDR1 LNHNV, CDR2 YYDKDF (reference sequence). The V segment lost 4 bases and the J segment 1 base; nucleotides outside the gene matches: 5. CDR3 loop: CATSTGQGNSYEQYF. DNA for the CDR3: TGTGCCACCAGCACTGGACAGGGGAATTCCTACGAGCAGTACTTC. The whole variable domain, filled in from reference TRBV15 and TRBJ2-7, reads DAMVIQNPRYQVTQFGKPVTLSCSQTLNHNVMYWYQQKSSQAPKLLFHYYDKDFNNEADTPDNFQSRRPNTSFCFLDIRSPGLGDTAMYLCATSTGQGNSYEQYFGPGTRLTVT.

This clonotype was seen just once. The J gene is TRBJ2-7, the V gene TRBV6-1; the D gene is possibly TRBD1 (6 bases). This CDR3 contains 15 residues. Trimming removed 6 bases at V and 5 bases at J, with 20 bases between. In germline, CDR1 is MNHNS, CDR2 SASEGT. CDR3 DNA: TGTGCCAGCAGCTCCCGGGCGGCAGGGGACCACGAGCAGTACTTC. As protein: CASSSRAAGDHEQYF.

By its share, this clonotype is medium-sized. V is TRBV6-5 and J is TRBJ2-7; 12 bases map to TRBD2. The J segment lost 3 bases and the V segment lost 7 bases, leaving 22 bases of the junction unmatched. The CDR3 spans 20 residues. Germline V gene data show CDR1 as MNHEY and CDR2 as SVGAGI. In DNA, the CDR3 is TGTGCCAGCACCCAAGGAAGGGCCCTGCGGACTAGCGGGGCTAGCTACGAGCAGTACTTC. The encoded protein is CASTQGRALRTSGASYEQYF.

This clonotype came up a few times. The genes are TRBV19 and TRBJ2-7; weak D call: TRBD1 (6 bases). Germline V CDR1 and CDR2: LNHDA, SQIVND (reference sequence). The CDR3 sequence is 14 residues long. Trimming took off 5 bases at V and 1 base at J, with 12 bases between the two ends. The CDR3 reads CASSSRTESYEQYF. The DNA of the CDR3 is TGTGCCAGTAGTTCCCGGACAGAATCCTACGAGCAGTACTTC.

The chain uses TRBV12-3 or TRBV12-4 and TRBJ1-2; 8 nucleotides line up with TRBD1. CDR3 length: 14 residues. The V gene end was trimmed by 1 base and the J gene end by 6 bases; junction bases not matched to a gene: 4. CDR3 sequence reads: CASSLVSRGHGYTF. DNA of the CDR3: TGTGCCAGCAGTTTAGTGTCCAGGGGGCATGGCTACACCTTC.

This clonotype has ten or more counts. The rearrangement joins TRBV12-3 or TRBV12-4 to TRBJ2-5; the D gene is possibly TRBD1 (5 bases). CDR3 size: 13 residues. V lost 7 bases and J lost 5, with 14 bases in between. The DNA of the CDR3 is TGTGCCAGCAACGACAGAAAAGAGGAGACCCAGTACTTC. This encodes CASNDRKEETQYF.

This clonotype was recorded many times. The chain carries TRBV28 and TRBJ1-1; no clear D gene. The CDR3 contains 14 residues. Germline V gene sequence: CDR1 MDHEN, CDR2 SYDVKM. Trimming cost V 9 bases and J 3 bases, with 17 bases left between them. CDR3 region: CASSGPRGYTEAFF. The CDR3 region has the DNA TGTGCCAGTTCCGGGCCGCGAGGATACACTGAAGCTTTCTTT.

The V call is TRBV6-2 or TRBV6-3, the J call TRBJ2-6; TRBD1 is a possible D gene (5 bases). Trimming took 6 bases from V and 0 from J, leaving 12 bases between them. Germline CDR1 MNHEY, CDR2 SVGEGT. This CDR3 contains 16 residues. The CDR3 DNA reads TGTGCCAGCAGCCGTACCGACAGCTCTGGGGCCAACGTCCTGACTTTC. The encoded protein is CASSRTDSSGANVLTF.

This clonotype was picked up a small number of times. The rearrangement uses TRBV27 and TRBJ1-1; D is uncertain. Germline V gives CDR1 MNHEY, CDR2 SMNVEV (reference sequence). This CDR3 has 13 amino acids. The ends were cut back, 6 bases at V and 3 bases at J, with 11 bases in the middle. The CDR3 nucleotides read TGTGCCAGCAGACGTATTTGGGACACTGAAGCTTTCTTT. This codes for CASRRIWDTEAFF.

This clonotype has only a few counts. This chain links TRBV7-3 with TRBJ1-2, with D possibly being TRBD1 (5 bases). Germline assignment: CDR1 SGHTA and CDR2 FQGTGA. V was clipped by 0 bases and J by 7 bases, with 15 bases between them. The CDR3 loop spans 15 amino acids. This chain's CDR3 is CASSLTGGDTRGYTF. The DNA for the CDR3 is TGTGCCAGCAGCTTAACGGGGGGTGACACCCGTGGCTACACCTTC.